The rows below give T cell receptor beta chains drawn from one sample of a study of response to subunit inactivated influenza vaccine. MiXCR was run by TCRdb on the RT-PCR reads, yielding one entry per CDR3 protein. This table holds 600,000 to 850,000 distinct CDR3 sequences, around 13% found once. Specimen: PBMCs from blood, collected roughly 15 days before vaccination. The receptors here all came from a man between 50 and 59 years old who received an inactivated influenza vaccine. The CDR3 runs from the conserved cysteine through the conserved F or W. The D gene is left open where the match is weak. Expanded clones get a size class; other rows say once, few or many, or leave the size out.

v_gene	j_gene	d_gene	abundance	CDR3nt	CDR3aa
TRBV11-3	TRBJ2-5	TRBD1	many	TGTGCCAGCAGCTACAGACAGGGGGAGACCCAGTACTTC	CASSYRQGETQYF
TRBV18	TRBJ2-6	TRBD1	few	TGTGCCAGCTCATACGACAGGGTCCTCTCTGGGGCCAACGTCCTGACTTTC	CASSYDRVLSGANVLTF
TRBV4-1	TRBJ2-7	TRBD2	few	TGCGCCAGCAGCCCAGGGCGGGCTAGCGGCAACTACGAGCAGTACTTC	CASSPGRASGNYEQYF
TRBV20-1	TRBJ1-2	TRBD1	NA	TGCAGTGCTAGAGGGACAGGGTGGAACTATGGCTACACCTTC	CSARGTGWNYGYTF
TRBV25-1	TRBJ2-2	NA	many	TGTGCCAGCAGTGATGAAGGACACTCTTCCACCGGGGAGCTGTTTTTT	CASSDEGHSSTGELFF
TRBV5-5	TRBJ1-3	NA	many	TGTGCCAGCAGCTTGGAGGTTTTGAGAGGAAACACCATATATTTT	CASSLEVLRGNTIYF
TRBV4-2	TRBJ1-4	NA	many	TGTGCCAGCAGGACCGCAGGGGTTGCAACTAATGAAAAACTGTTTTTT	CASRTAGVATNEKLFF
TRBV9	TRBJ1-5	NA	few	TGTGCCAGCAGCCCAGATGGACAGCACAATCAGCCCCAGCATTTT	CASSPDGQHNQPQHF
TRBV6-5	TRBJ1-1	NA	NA	TGTGCCAGCAGTTACTCGTCCATGAACACTGAAGCTTTCTTT	CASSYSSMNTEAFF
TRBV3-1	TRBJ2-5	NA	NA	TGTGCCAGCAGCCAAGATGAGTACAGATCCCAAGAGACCCAGTACTTC	CASSQDEYRSQETQYF
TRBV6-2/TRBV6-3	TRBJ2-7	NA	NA	TGTGCCAGCAGCGCGGCAACCGAGCAGTACTTC	CASSAATEQYF
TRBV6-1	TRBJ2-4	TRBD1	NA	TGTGCCAGCAGTCCTGACAGGGGCGGATTCAGAGCCAAAAACATTCAGTACTTC	CASSPDRGGFRAKNIQYF
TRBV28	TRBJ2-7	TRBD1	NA	TGTGCCAGCAGTTTGGGACAGGAAATTTGGCGGCAGTACTTC	CASSLGQEIWRQYF
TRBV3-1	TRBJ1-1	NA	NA	TGTGCCAGCAGCCAAGGACTGGGGCGTGAAGCTTTCTTT	CASSQGLGREAFF
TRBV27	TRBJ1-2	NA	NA	TGTGCCAGCAGCGCAATACCGGGACACTCTTATGGCTACACCTTC	CASSAIPGHSYGYTF
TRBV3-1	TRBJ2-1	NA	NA	TGTGCCAGCAGCCAAGGAGTAGCTGGTGAGCAGTTCTTC	CASSQGVAGEQFF
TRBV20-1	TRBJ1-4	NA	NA	TGCAGTGCTAGAGAGGGGTGGGACACCTACCAACCTGAAAAACTGTTTTTT	CSAREGWDTYQPEKLFF
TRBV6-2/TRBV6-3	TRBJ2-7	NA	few	TGTGCCATCCGAGACTACGGAGGCGACGAGCAGTACTTC	CAIRDYGGDEQYF
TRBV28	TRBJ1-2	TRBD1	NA	TGTGCCAGCAGGATGGGACAGGGGGTCGGCTATGGCTACACCTTC	CASRMGQGVGYGYTF
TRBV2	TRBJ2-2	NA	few	TGTGCCAGCAGTGAAGTGCCCGGGGGCACCGGGGAGCTGTTTTTT	CASSEVPGGTGELFF
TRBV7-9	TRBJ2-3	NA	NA	TGTGCCAGCAGCTTTCGGCAGGGACCTAGCACAGATACGCAGTATTTT	CASSFRQGPSTDTQYF
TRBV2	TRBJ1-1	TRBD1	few	TGTGCCAGCTGGACAGGGATGGGGAACACTGAAGCTTTCTTT	CASWTGMGNTEAFF
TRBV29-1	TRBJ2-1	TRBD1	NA	TGCAGCGTTTTCTCTGGCAGGCAGGGGGAGTTCTTC	CSVFSGRQGEFF
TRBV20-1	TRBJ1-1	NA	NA	TGCAGTGTCCGGAGATTTGAGACTGAAGCTTTCTTT	CSVRRFETEAFF
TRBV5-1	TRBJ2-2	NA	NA	TGCGCCAGCAGGGGGGACATTTCGAACACCGGGGAGCTGTTTTTT	CASRGDISNTGELFF
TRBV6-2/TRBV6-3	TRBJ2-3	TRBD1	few	TGTGCCAGCAGCGCCCAGGGGGCGCGAAACACAGATACGCAGTATTTT	CASSAQGARNTDTQYF
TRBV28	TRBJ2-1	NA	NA	TGTGCCAGCAGTGGCCGGGGACAAACCTCCTACAATGAGCAGTTCTTC	CASSGRGQTSYNEQFF
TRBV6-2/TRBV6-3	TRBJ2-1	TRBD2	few	TGTGCCAGCAGTTACGGACTAGCGGGGGGTCGAACGGCTTACGATGAGCAGTTCTTC	CASSYGLAGGRTAYDEQFF
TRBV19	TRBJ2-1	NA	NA	TGTGCCAGTAGTATGTGGCGTTATGAGCAGTTCTTC	CASSMWRYEQFF
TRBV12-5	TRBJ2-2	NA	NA	TGTGCTAGTGGTTTGGATCACCTGACCGGGGAGCTGTTTTTT	CASGLDHLTGELFF
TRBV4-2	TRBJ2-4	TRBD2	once	TGTGCCATCAGCAGCGGGACTAGCGGGGGGAATACGGCCAAAAACATTCAGTACTTC	CAISSGTSGGNTAKNIQYF